The 23 T cell receptor beta chains reported below all come from one sample, sequenced in a study of naive and memory T cell subsets. An equimolar mix of two oligonucleotides served as the beta constant-region primer for TRBC1 and TRBC2. From the UMI-ligation and nested PCR reads, TCRdb called clonotypes with MiXCR, one entry per CDR3 protein. The data hold around 29,000 distinct CDR3 sequences, with roughly 10% observed a single time. Sequenced: effector memory CD4+ T cells from blood. Subset defined: effector memory, CD45RA- CD27-. The receptors originated from a human donor in good health.

By share, this clonotype counts as medium-sized. V is TRBV20-1 and J is TRBJ2-1; 10 bases are a match to TRBD1. The CDR3 totals 15 residues. Germline CDR1 and CDR2: DFQATT and SNEGSKA (reference sequence). Trimming at V came to 6 bases and at J to 4 bases, leaving 9 bases not matched to a gene. The DNA of the CDR3 is TGCAGTGCATCCAATCGACAGGGGGCTTACAATGAGCAGTTCTTC. It codes for CSASNRQGAYNEQFF.

In this sample, this clonotype turned up a few times. The gene calls are TRBV12-5 and TRBJ2-1; D perhaps matches TRBD2 (6 bases). There are 17 residues in the CDR3. V was trimmed by 2 bases and J by 1 base, leaving 15 bases between them. The V gene's germline CDR1 is LGHNT and CDR2 FRNRAP. Here the CDR3 DNA reads TGTGCTAGTGGTTTGTCCCTTAGCGGAGCTTCCTACAATGAGCAGTTCTTC. It is translated as CASGLSLSGASYNEQFF.

The rearrangement uses TRBV3-1 and TRBJ2-7; possibly TRBD1 for D (6 bases). Germline assignment: CDR1 LGHDT and CDR2 YNNKEL (reference sequence). The CDR3 has 14 amino acids. V dropped 2 bases and J dropped 6 bases, with 14 bases sitting between them. The CDR3: CASSQRQGSTEQYF. CDR3 nucleotides: TGTGCCAGCAGCCAACGCCAGGGGTCTACCGAGCAGTACTTC.

This clonotype was found a few times. The gene calls are TRBV14 and TRBJ2-7; 7 bases match TRBD1. CDR3 length equals 16 residues. Trimming cost V 2 bases and J 2 bases; bases outside gene matches: 9. In germline, CDR1 is SGHDN, CDR2 FVKESK. The CDR3 spells CASSQWTGPTPYEQYF. For the CDR3, the DNA is TGTGCCAGCAGCCAATGGACAGGTCCTACCCCCTACGAGCAGTACTTC.

This clonotype was observed a handful of times. The DNA of the CDR3 is TGTGCCTGGAGTCCGACTGACAGCCGACTAGGAAAACTGTTTTTT. This sequence encodes CAWSPTDSRLGKLFF. V gene TRBV30 combines with J gene TRBJ1-4, with a weak D call TRBD1 (5 bases). Germline values: CDR1 GTSNPN, CDR2 SVGIG (reference sequence). There are 15 residues in the CDR3. The ends were cut back, 2 bases at V and 10 bases at J, with 20 bases in the middle.

The table lists this clonotype with a few counts. J is TRBJ2-2 and V is TRBV3-1; no reliable D call. This CDR3 comprises 16 residues. Trimming took 4 bases from V and 5 from J, leaving 17 bases between them. Germline V gene sequence: CDR1 LGHDT, CDR2 YNNKEL (reference sequence). The CDR3 nucleotides are TGTGCCAGCAGCCCTACGGTCCGAACTGATACCGGGGAGCTGTTTTTT. Protein: CASSPTVRTDTGELFF.

The chain couples TRBV5-6 to TRBJ2-5, with D hard to call. This CDR3 spans 11 amino acids. V was trimmed by 3 bases and J by 6 bases, leaving 6 bases between them. Germline V lookup: CDR1 SGHDT, CDR2 YYEEEE. The CDR3 DNA follows: TGTGCCAGCAGCTACGCACAGACCCAGTACTTC. Translated, it gives CASSYAQTQYF.

The chain is built from TRBV6-1 and TRBJ2-3, with 12 bases aligning to TRBD2. V lost 9 bases to trimming and J lost 3 bases; unmatched junction nucleotides: 4. Germline lookup yields CDR1 MNHNS and CDR2 SASEGT. The CDR3 length is 14 residues. The CDR3 loop is CASATSGGTDTQYF. The CDR3 DNA follows: TGTGCCAGTGCGACTAGCGGGGGAACAGATACGCAGTATTTT.

The chain couples TRBV7-2 to TRBJ1-5, with a tentative D call TRBD1 (6 bases). V gave up 1 base and J gave up 5 bases, with 15 bases separating them. The CDR3 is made up of 16 amino acids. Germline loops: CDR1 SGHTA, CDR2 FQGNSA. CDR3 protein: CASSLDSGRGYQPQHF. CDR3 DNA sequence: TGTGCCAGCAGCTTAGATTCGGGCAGGGGATATCAGCCCCAGCATTTT. Full variable domain (outside the CDR3, taken from reference TRBV7-2 and TRBJ1-5): GAGVSQSPSNKVTEKGKDVELRCDPISGHTALYWYRQSLGQGLEFLIYFQGNSAPDKSGLPSDRFSAERTGGSVSTLTIQRTQQEDSAVYLCASSLDSGRGYQPQHFGDGTRLSIL.

This clonotype was detected only a few times. This chain connects TRBV7-8 to TRBJ2-1; 11 bases match TRBD2. The V gene's germline CDR1 is SGHVS and CDR2 FQNEAQ. This CDR3 is built from 19 residues. The junction had 17 bases not matched to a gene; V was cut back by 4 bases and J by 6 bases. For the CDR3, the DNA is TGTGCCAGCAGCTCAACTCATACGAGACTAGCGGGAAGTGGCAATGAGCAGTTCTTC. It translates to CASSSTHTRLAGSGNEQFF.

The sample holds a few counts of this clonotype. The chain carries TRBV2 and TRBJ1-5; D is possibly TRBD1 (6 bases). Trimming pared 3 bases from V and 4 bases from J, leaving 7 bases between. In germline, CDR1 is SNHLY, CDR2 FYNNEI. The CDR3 is 13 amino acids. CDR3 sequence: CASSDRGNQPQHF. The CDR3 DNA sequence: TGTGCCAGCAGTGATAGGGGGAATCAGCCCCAGCATTTT.

A few counts support this clonotype. The chain couples TRBV12-3 or TRBV12-4 to TRBJ2-3; 9 nucleotides align to TRBD2. The CDR3 loop spans 14 amino acids. Unmatched junction bases numbered 4, after V lost 5 bases and J lost 4 bases. The CDR3: CASSILAGADTQYF. CDR3 DNA sequence: TGTGCCAGCAGTATACTAGCGGGCGCAGATACGCAGTATTTT.

This clonotype was observed at least ten times. For the CDR3, the DNA is TGCAGTGCAAAGCACGGAGATACGCAGTATTTT. Its protein product is CSAKHGDTQYF. This chain links TRBV20-1 with TRBJ2-3; D remains unclear. This CDR3 is built from 11 residues. Germline lookup yields CDR1 DFQATT and CDR2 SNEGSKA (reference sequence). The ends were cut back, 6 bases at V and 5 bases at J, with 9 bases in the middle.

The chain is built from TRBV7-9 and TRBJ2-3, with 7 bases fitting TRBD1. Germline V gene sequence: CDR1 SEHNR, CDR2 FQNEAQ (reference sequence). V was pared by 6 bases and J by 2 bases, with 11 bases of the junction left unmatched. The CDR3 covers 16 residues. CDR3 DNA: TGTGCCAGCAGACGAGCCGGGACAGAGATCACAGATACGCAGTATTTT. Residues: CASRRAGTEITDTQYF.

V usage is TRBV20-1 and J usage is TRBJ2-3; tentative D call: TRBD2 (6 bases). CDR3 length equals 17 residues. V was clipped by 0 bases and J by 6 bases, with 22 bases between them. The germline CDR1 and CDR2 sequences are DFQATT and SNEGSKA (reference sequence). The CDR3 sequence: CSARDRGSRRAMDTQYF. DNA of the CDR3: TGCAGTGCTAGAGATCGTGGTAGTAGGAGGGCAATGGATACGCAGTATTTT.

This clonotype was seen a handful of times. V is TRBV21-1 and J is TRBJ1-2. TRBV21-1 is a pseudogene locus. This CDR3 spans 11 amino acids. The CDR3 is CASSKGARYTF. CDR3 bases: TGTGCCAGCAGCAAAGGGGCCCGCTACACCTTC.

This clonotype was seen only a few times. The rearrangement links TRBV5-1 to TRBJ1-1; no definite D call. Per germline, CDR1 SGHRS and CDR2 YFSETQ. This CDR3 contains 16 residues. The germline V and J ends were trimmed by 0 bases and 2 bases, with 14 bases remaining between them. The CDR3 protein is CASSLGDARSNTEAFF. As DNA, the CDR3 is TGCGCCAGCAGCTTGGGGGATGCCAGGAGCAACACTGAAGCTTTCTTT.

A few counts support this clonotype. The chain carries TRBV4-2 and TRBJ2-3; D is unclear. The CDR3 extends over 13 amino acids. Germline V gene sequence: CDR1 LGHNA, CDR2 YNFKEQ. V lost 8 bases to trimming and J lost 0 bases, with 9 bases between them. Written as DNA, the CDR3 is TGTGCCAGCGCTAGTTCTAGCACAGATACGCAGTATTTT. It is translated as CASASSSTDTQYF.

This clonotype was counted a few times. This chain joins TRBV28 and TRBJ2-2; a weak D match, TRBD2 (5 bases). There are 13 residues in the CDR3. V lost 2 bases, J lost 7 bases, and 8 bases lay in between. CDR1 is MDHEN and CDR2 is SYDVKM in the germline V gene. The CDR3 DNA reads TGTGCCAGCAGTTTAGCGGGCCGCGGGGAGCTGTTTTTT. It is translated as CASSLAGRGELFF.

This clonotype was seen a handful of times. The rearrangement joins TRBV27 to TRBJ1-5; 7 bases map to TRBD1. V shed 6 bases and J 1 base; nucleotides not matched to a gene: 12. The CDR3 is 17 residues long. Germline values: CDR1 MNHEY, CDR2 SMNVEV (reference sequence). The CDR3: CASSPYRGVTSNQPQHF. The CDR3 DNA follows: TGTGCCAGCAGCCCATACAGGGGTGTTACGAGCAATCAGCCCCAGCATTTT.

This clonotype was counted ten times or more. In DNA form, the CDR3 reads TGTGCCAGCAGTTCCTCCAAACAGGGAGCCAAAAACATTCAGTACTTC. Residues: CASSSSKQGAKNIQYF. The chain has TRBV27 and TRBJ2-4, with D maybe TRBD1 (6 bases). The CDR3 sequence is 16 residues long. V lost 4 bases and J lost 0, with 13 bases in between. Looked up from germline, CDR1 is MNHEY and CDR2 is SMNVEV (reference sequence).

The table lists this clonotype with a few counts. This rearrangement joins TRBV28 to TRBJ1-4; D unclear. The CDR3 spans 12 residues. Germline loops: CDR1 MDHEN, CDR2 SYDVKM. V lost 7 bases and J 4 bases, leaving 7 bases between the germline ends. The CDR3 DNA reads TGTGCCAGCAAACCTCTTAATGAAAAACTGTTTTTT. Protein product: CASKPLNEKLFF.

This clonotype has at least ten counts. The rearrangement links TRBV20-1 to TRBJ2-7; TRBD2 matches 8 bases. The germline V gene has CDR1 DFQATT and CDR2 SNEGSKA (reference sequence). V gave up 3 bases and J gave up 7 bases; unmatched junction bases: 14. The CDR3 spans 15 residues. CDR3 sequence reads: CSASSRVAGTGEQYF. The DNA of the CDR3 is TGCAGTGCTAGTTCGCGGGTAGCGGGAACTGGGGAGCAGTACTTC.